The 29 T cell receptor beta chains below come from one sample, sequenced in a study of blood T cell repertoires in COVID-19. Assay used: immunoSEQ multiplex PCR; TCRdb lists only in-frame clones, some missing. The sample has over 130,000 clones, over 75% seen once. Sequenced sample: PBMCs or T cells enriched from blood (not recorded which). The receptors come from a man in his fifties or sixties in a cohort exposed to, infected with or recovered from COVID-19 (not recorded which).

The chain recombines TRBV18 with TRBJ1-4, with 7 bases that match TRBD1. The CDR3 spans 16 residues. J was trimmed by 3 bases and V by 2 bases; bases with no gene match: 6. Germline V gene sequence: CDR1 KGHSH, CDR2 LQKENI. Here the CDR3 DNA reads TGTGCCAGCTCACCAAAACGGGACAGCGCTAATGAAAAACTGTTTTTT. Its protein is CASSPKRDSANEKLFF.

V is TRBV11-2 and J is TRBJ1-4; D uncertain. The CDR3 sequence is 15 residues long. Trimming shortened V by 4 bases and J by 0 bases, and 9 bases separated the two germline ends. Per germline, CDR1 SGHAT and CDR2 FQNNGV. CDR3 sequence (DNA): TGTGCCAGCAGCTCCCGAGAAACAACTAATGAAAAACTGTTTTTT. It is translated as CASSSRETTNEKLFF.

The V gene is TRBV18, the J gene TRBJ2-5; 11 positions agree with TRBD2. V lost 5 bases to trimming and J lost 3 bases; unmatched junction nucleotides: 5. The length of the CDR3 is 15 residues. The germline V gene has CDR1 KGHSH and CDR2 LQKENI. The CDR3 coding sequence is TGTGCCAGCTCAAAGACTAGCGGGATTAAAGAGACCCAGTACTTC. Translation gives CASSKTSGIKETQYF.

The chain recombines TRBV30 with TRBJ2-4, with D possibly TRBD1 on 6 matching bases. The CDR3 runs 14 residues. V lost 3 bases and J lost 0, with 9 bases in between. Germline-derived CDR1 and CDR2 are GTSNPN and SVGIG (reference sequence). CDR3 loop: CAWSRGGAKNIQYF. CDR3 sequence (DNA): TGTGCCTGGAGCCGAGGGGGAGCCAAAAACATTCAGTACTTC.

The chain links TRBV10-2 to TRBJ2-7; D gene ambiguous. The CDR3 runs 13 residues. The germline gives CDR1 WSHSY, CDR2 SAAADI. The germline V and J ends were trimmed by 5 bases and 4 bases, with 12 bases remaining between them. DNA of the CDR3: TGCGCCAGCAGTTACAGTGGGCTTTACGAGCAGTACTTC. The encoded protein is CASSYSGLYEQYF.

V usage is TRBV7-9 and J usage is TRBJ2-1, with 10 bases matching TRBD2. The CDR3 covers 15 residues. Germline lookup yields CDR1 SEHNR and CDR2 FQNEAQ (reference sequence). Trimming cost V 2 bases and J 5 bases; bases outside gene matches: 3. The CDR3 loop reads CASSLIAGGNNEQFF. CDR3 nucleotide sequence: TGTGCCAGCAGCTTAATAGCGGGGGGAAACAATGAGCAGTTCTTC.

The V and J genes are TRBV4-1 and TRBJ1-5; 7 nucleotides agree with TRBD1. The CDR3 runs 15 residues. Germline lookup yields CDR1 MGHRA and CDR2 YSYEKL. After removal of 1 base from V and 4 bases from J, the junction contained 4 bases not matched to a gene. For the CDR3, the DNA is TGCGCCAGCAGCCAAGCGGGACAGCTTAATCAGCCCCAGCATTTT. Translating gives CASSQAGQLNQPQHF.

The chain is built from TRBV5-4 and TRBJ1-2; D not certain. Trimming cost V 1 base and J 2 bases, with 9 bases left between them. Germline V gene sequence: CDR1 SGHNT, CDR2 YYREEE (reference sequence). The CDR3 spans 14 residues. CDR3 amino acids: CASSLLSGNYGYTF. CDR3 coding DNA: TGTGCCAGCAGCTTGCTTTCGGGGAACTATGGCTACACCTTC.

CDR3 loop: CSASLDRGGTEAFF. The CDR3, as DNA: TGCAGTGCTAGTTTGGACAGGGGCGGCACTGAAGCTTTCTTT. The chain links TRBV20-1 to TRBJ1-1; 9 positions agree with TRBD1. The CDR3 covers 14 residues. Germline assignment: CDR1 DFQATT and CDR2 SNEGSKA (reference sequence). V shed 3 bases and J 4 bases; nucleotides not matched to a gene: 6.

V is TRBV19 and J is TRBJ1-3; D uncertain. Germline-derived CDR1 and CDR2 are LNHDA and SQIVND (reference sequence). There are 14 residues in the CDR3. The V end lost 0 bases, the J end lost 2 bases, and 5 bases lay between the germline ends. The CDR3 protein is CASSIDTAGNTIYF. CDR3 nucleotides: TGTGCCAGTAGTATAGATACGGCTGGAAACACCATATATTTT.

The chain joins TRBV19 to TRBJ2-4; weak D call: TRBD1 (6 bases). The germline CDR1 and CDR2 sequences are LNHDA and SQIVND (reference sequence). V gave up 3 bases and J gave up 4 bases, with 13 bases separating them. The CDR3 has 15 amino acids. The DNA for the CDR3 is TGTGCCAGTAGTATGACAGGTTCCCCTAAAAACATTCAGTACTTC. It translates to CASSMTGSPKNIQYF.

CDR3 in amino acids: CASSQVRGQGNTIYF. For the CDR3, the DNA is TGTGCCAGCAGCCAAGTCAGGGGACAGGGAAACACCATATATTTT. The V gene is TRBV3-1 (or the pseudogene TRBV3-2), the J gene TRBJ1-3; 7 bases are a match to TRBD1. Losses at the gene ends were 1 base for V and 4 bases for J; bases not matched to a gene: 4. The CDR3 runs to 15 residues. CDR1 and CDR2 (germline): LGHDT, YNNKEL (reference sequence).

The chain employs TRBV5-1 and TRBJ2-2; TRBD2 agrees at 7 bases. Trimming cost V 1 base and J 6 bases; bases outside gene matches: 6. Germline V CDR1 and CDR2: SGHRS, YFSETQ. This CDR3 is 15 amino acids long. This CDR3 reads CASSLPRGVAGELFF. CDR3 bases: TGCGCCAGCAGCTTGCCTCGGGGGGTTGCCGGGGAGCTGTTTTTT.

V usage is TRBV18 and J usage is TRBJ1-4; no clear D gene. Between the trimmed V and J ends, which lost 3 bases and 7 bases, there was a span of 9 bases. CDR1 KGHSH and CDR2 LQKENI come from the germline V gene. The CDR3 contains 13 residues. CDR3 sequence reads: CASSPQEGEKLFF. DNA of the CDR3: TGTGCCAGCTCACCGCAGGAGGGTGAAAAACTGTTTTTT.

As concerns this clone: Its ends do not fully match the called genes, so a read error is possible. The chain recombines TRBV12-3 or TRBV12-4 with TRBJ2-7, with D uncertain. This CDR3 has 10 amino acids. The DNA of the CDR3 is TGTGCCAGCAGTTTACAACCACCTAGCTTC. Its protein is CASSLQPPSF.

This CDR3 is CASTRDRGLSGANVLTF. The CDR3 region has the DNA TGTGCCAGCACGCGGGACAGGGGTCTCTCTGGGGCCAACGTCCTGACTTTC. The rearrangement joins TRBV5-6 to TRBJ2-6, with TRBD1 matching over 10 bases. V dropped 6 bases and J dropped 0; count of bases not matched to a gene: 6. This CDR3 has 17 amino acids. Germline CDR1 is SGHDT and CDR2 is YYEEEE.

The rearrangement uses TRBV24-1 and TRBJ2-1; 7 bases align to TRBD1. V was clipped by 4 bases and J by 6 bases; unmatched bases: 17. CDR3 size: 18 residues. Looked up from germline, CDR1 is KGHDR and CDR2 is SFDVKD. The CDR3 DNA is TGTGCCACCAGTGACTCTCCCAAGAGAGGGGGCGCGTTCAATGAGCAGTTCTTC. It specifies CATSDSPKRGGAFNEQFF.

This clone was found once. V is TRBV11-3 and J is TRBJ2-3, with 13 nucleotides matching TRBD2. Germline assignment: CDR1 SGHNT and CDR2 YENEEA. After removal of 6 bases from V and 3 bases from J, the junction contained 6 bases not matched to a gene. The CDR3 extends over 16 amino acids. CDR3 sequence: CASSPGTSGETDTQYF. CDR3 nucleotide sequence: TGTGCCAGCAGTCCCGGGACTAGCGGGGAAACAGATACGCAGTATTTT.

The chain combines TRBV2 with TRBJ1-6; 9 bases line up with TRBD1. The J segment lost 9 bases and the V segment lost 8 bases, leaving 5 bases of the junction unmatched. The CDR3 is made up of 13 amino acids. The V gene's germline CDR1 is SNHLY and CDR2 FYNNEI. The CDR3, as DNA: TGTGCCAGCGGGGACAGGGAAGGTTCACCCCTCCACTTT. Protein: CASGDREGSPLHF.

The chain recombines TRBV27 with TRBJ2-3; 13 nucleotides match TRBD2. The CDR3 spans 16 residues. V shed 5 bases, J shed 5 bases, and the junction held 7 bases outside the gene matches. In germline, CDR1 is MNHEY, CDR2 SMNVEV (reference sequence). As DNA, the CDR3 is TGTGCCAGCAGTGACCCCGGGACTAGCGGGATAGATACGCAGTATTTT. This gives the protein CASSDPGTSGIDTQYF.

V usage is TRBV27 and J usage is TRBJ1-1; no firm D call. The CDR3 runs to 16 residues. Looked up from germline, CDR1 is MNHEY and CDR2 is SMNVEV (reference sequence). With 5 bases removed from V and 0 bases from J, the gap between germline ends came to 16 bases. The chain's CDR3 is CASSHTELLMNTEAFF. CDR3 bases: TGTGCCAGCAGTCACACGGAGCTGCTAATGAACACTGAAGCTTTCTTT.

This chain connects TRBV11-3 to TRBJ1-1; D remains unclear. Germline-derived CDR1 and CDR2 are SGHNT and YENEEA. The CDR3 runs 13 residues. V lost 5 bases and J lost 3, with 10 bases in between. The CDR3 DNA is TGTGCCAGCAGCCCCCACCACTACACTGAAGCTTTCTTT. Protein sequence: CASSPHHYTEAFF.

A single count supports this clone. This chain joins TRBV27 and TRBJ2-7; TRBD1 agrees at 7 bases. CDR1 is MNHEY and CDR2 is SMNVEV in the germline V gene (reference sequence). Trimming removed 5 bases from V and 3 bases from J; junction bases left unmatched: 7. The CDR3 length is 14 residues. CDR3 residues: CASSTSRQGYEQYF. CDR3 bases: TGTGCCAGCAGTACATCACGACAGGGCTACGAGCAGTACTTC.

The chain combines TRBV5-1 with TRBJ2-5; the D is unclear. Germline CDR1 and CDR2: SGHRS and YFSETQ. V was pared by 3 bases and J by 3 bases, with 6 bases between. CDR3 size: 12 residues. CDR3 loop: CASSSPKETQYF. CDR3 in DNA: TGCGCCAGCAGCTCCCCAAAAGAGACCCAGTACTTC.

The rearrangement uses TRBV6-1 and TRBJ2-7; 7 bases match TRBD1. V dropped 3 bases and J dropped 2; count of bases not matched to a gene: 1. There are 13 residues in the CDR3. CDR1 is MNHNS, CDR2 SASEGT, per germline. The DNA for the CDR3 is TGTGCCAGCAGTGACGGACAGGCCTACGAGCAGTACTTC. Protein: CASSDGQAYEQYF.

J is TRBJ2-1 and V is TRBV10-3; a weak D match, TRBD1 (6 bases). Trimming removed 0 bases from V and 1 base from J, with 10 bases in between. Germline CDR1 ENHRY, CDR2 SYGVKD. This CDR3 region has 16 residues. CDR3: CAISESEQGSYNEQFF. CDR3 coding DNA: TGTGCCATCAGTGAGTCAGAACAGGGATCCTACAATGAGCAGTTCTTC.

The sample holds one count of this clone. The chain links TRBV28 to TRBJ2-1; maybe TRBD2 (8 bases). Per the germline V gene, CDR1 is MDHEN and CDR2 is SYDVKM. This CDR3 has 12 amino acids. With 11 bases removed from V and 15 bases from J, the gap between germline ends came to 23 bases. The chain's CDR3 is CAGGGGGTRAFF. For the CDR3, the DNA is TGTGCCGGCGGAGGGGGCGGGACTAGGGCGTTCTTC.

By sample fraction, this clone is medium-sized. The CDR3 protein is CASSLSPGTGFSYEQYF. CDR3 coding DNA: TGTGCCAGCAGTCTTAGCCCCGGGACAGGCTTCTCCTACGAGCAGTACTTC. The rearrangement joins TRBV27 to TRBJ2-7; 8 bases match TRBD1. Germline loops: CDR1 MNHEY, CDR2 SMNVEV (reference sequence). J lost 0 bases, V lost 5 bases, and 12 bases had no gene match. There are 17 residues in the CDR3.

The V call is TRBV7-6, the J call TRBJ1-4, with D unresolved. The CDR3 contains 14 residues. In germline, CDR1 is SGHVS, CDR2 FNYEAQ. Trimming took off 2 bases at V and 5 bases at J, with 9 bases between the two ends. The chain's CDR3 is CASSLRGPNEKLFF. The CDR3 nucleotides are TGTGCCAGCAGCTTAAGAGGGCCAAATGAAAAACTGTTTTTT. The full variable domain, with the rest looked up from reference TRBV7-6 and TRBJ1-4, is GAGVSQSPRYKVTKRGQDVALRCDPISGHVSLYWYRQALGQGPEFLTYFNYEAQQDKSGLPNDRFSAERPEGSISTLTIQRTEQRDSAMYRCASSLRGPNEKLFFGSGTQLSVL.